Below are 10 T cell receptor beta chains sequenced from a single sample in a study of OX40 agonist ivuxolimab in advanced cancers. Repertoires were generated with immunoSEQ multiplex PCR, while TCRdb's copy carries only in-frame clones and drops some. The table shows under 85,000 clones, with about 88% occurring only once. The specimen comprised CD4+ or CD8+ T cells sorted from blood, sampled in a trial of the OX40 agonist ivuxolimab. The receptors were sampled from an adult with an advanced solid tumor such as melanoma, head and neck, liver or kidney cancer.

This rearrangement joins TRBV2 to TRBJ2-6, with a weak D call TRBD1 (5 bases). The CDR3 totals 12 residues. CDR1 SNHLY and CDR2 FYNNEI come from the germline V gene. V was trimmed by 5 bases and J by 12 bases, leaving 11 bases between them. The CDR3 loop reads CASSLTAGVLTF. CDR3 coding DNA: TGTGCCAGCAGTTTGACAGCCGGCGTCCTGACTTTC.

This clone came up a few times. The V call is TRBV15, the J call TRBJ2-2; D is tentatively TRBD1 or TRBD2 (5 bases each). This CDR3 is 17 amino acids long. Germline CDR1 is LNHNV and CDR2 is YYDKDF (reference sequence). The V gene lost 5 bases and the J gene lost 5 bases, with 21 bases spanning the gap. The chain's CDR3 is CATSFSSGTADTGELFF. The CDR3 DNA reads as TGTGCCACCAGCTTCTCCTCCGGGACCGCGGATACCGGGGAGCTGTTTTTT.

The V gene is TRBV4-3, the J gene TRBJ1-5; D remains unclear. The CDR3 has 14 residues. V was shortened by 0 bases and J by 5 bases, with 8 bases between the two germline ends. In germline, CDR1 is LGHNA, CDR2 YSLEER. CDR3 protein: CASSQEGGDQPQHF. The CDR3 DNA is TGCGCCAGCAGCCAAGAAGGCGGGGATCAGCCCCAGCATTTT.

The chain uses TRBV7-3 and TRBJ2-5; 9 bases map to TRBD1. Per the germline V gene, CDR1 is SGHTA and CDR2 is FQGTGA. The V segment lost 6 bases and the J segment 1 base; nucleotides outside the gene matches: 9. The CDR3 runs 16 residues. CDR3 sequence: CASSPGQGRGQETQYF. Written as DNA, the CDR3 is TGTGCCAGCAGTCCTGGACAGGGGCGAGGCCAAGAGACCCAGTACTTC. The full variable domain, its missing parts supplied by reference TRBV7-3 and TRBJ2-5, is GAGVSQTPSNKVTEKGKYVELRCDPISGHTALYWYRQSLGQGPEFLIYFQGTGAADDSGLPNDRFFAVRPEGSVSTLKIQRTERGDSAVYLCASSPGQGRGQETQYFGPGTRLLVL.

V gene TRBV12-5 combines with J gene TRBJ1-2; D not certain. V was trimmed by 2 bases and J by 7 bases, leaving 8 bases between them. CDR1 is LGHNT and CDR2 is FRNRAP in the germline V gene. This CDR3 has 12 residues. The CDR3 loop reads CASGLPASGYTF. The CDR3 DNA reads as TGTGCTAGTGGTTTGCCAGCTAGTGGCTACACCTTC. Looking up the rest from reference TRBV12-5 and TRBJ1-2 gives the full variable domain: DARVTQTPRHKVTEMGQEVTMRCQPILGHNTVFWYRQTMMQGLELLAYFRNRAPLDDSGMPKDRFSAEMPDATLATLKIQPSEPRDSAVYFCASGLPASGYTFGSGTRLTVV.

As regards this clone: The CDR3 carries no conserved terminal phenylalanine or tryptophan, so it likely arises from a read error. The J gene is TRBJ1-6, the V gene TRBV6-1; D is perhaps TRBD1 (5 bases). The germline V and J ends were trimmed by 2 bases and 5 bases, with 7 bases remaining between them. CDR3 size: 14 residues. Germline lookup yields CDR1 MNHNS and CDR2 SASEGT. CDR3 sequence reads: CASSERQNNSPLHL. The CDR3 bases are TGTGCCAGCAGTGAACGACAGAATAATTCACCCCTCCACCTT.

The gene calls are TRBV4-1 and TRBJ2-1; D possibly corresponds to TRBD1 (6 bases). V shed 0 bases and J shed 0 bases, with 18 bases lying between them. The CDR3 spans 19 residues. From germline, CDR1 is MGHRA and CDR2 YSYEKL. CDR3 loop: CASSQDRIADSRSYNEQFF. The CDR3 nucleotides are TGCGCCAGCAGCCAAGATCGAATCGCGGACAGTCGCTCCTACAATGAGCAGTTCTTC.

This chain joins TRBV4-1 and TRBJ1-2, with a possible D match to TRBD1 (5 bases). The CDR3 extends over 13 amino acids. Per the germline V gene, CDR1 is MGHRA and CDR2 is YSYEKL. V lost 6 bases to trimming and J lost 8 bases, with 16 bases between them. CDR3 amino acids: CASRRLGGWGYTF. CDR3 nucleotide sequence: TGCGCCAGCAGACGATTGGGGGGTTGGGGCTACACCTTC.

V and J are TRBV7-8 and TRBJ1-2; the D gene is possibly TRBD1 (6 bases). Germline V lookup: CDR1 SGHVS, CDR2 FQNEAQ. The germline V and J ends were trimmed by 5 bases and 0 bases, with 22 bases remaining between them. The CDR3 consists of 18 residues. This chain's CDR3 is CASSKLRIGQTSNYGYTF. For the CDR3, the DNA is TGTGCCAGCAGCAAACTCCGGATCGGACAGACTTCTAACTATGGCTACACCTTC.

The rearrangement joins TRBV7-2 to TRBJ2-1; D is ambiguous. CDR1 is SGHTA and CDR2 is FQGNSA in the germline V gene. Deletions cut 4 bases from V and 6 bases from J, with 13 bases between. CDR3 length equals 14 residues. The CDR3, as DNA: TGTGCCAGCAGCTCGGGCCCGGGCGGCAATGAGCAGTTCTTC. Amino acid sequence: CASSSGPGGNEQFF.